Listed below are T cell receptor beta chains from one sample, sequenced in a study of T cell responses to AZD1222 COVID-19 vaccine. Method: immunoSEQ multiplex PCR; TCRdb's copy keeps in-frame clones and lacks some. The sample carries more than 85,000 clones, around 87% recorded once. This specimen was peripheral blood, taken 28 days after the second AZD1222 dose. The receptors originated from an adult who received the AZD1222 COVID-19 vaccine. The CDR3 runs from the conserved cysteine through the conserved F or W. A D gene is named only where the DNA matches it firmly. Some rows have no size entry. The others give once, few or many, or a class for an expanded clone.

v_gene: TRBV6-1
abundance: -
d_gene: -
j_gene: TRBJ2-7
CDR3aa: CASSESQGGFYEQYF
CDR3nt: TGTGCCAGCAGTGAATCCCAGGGGGGGTTCTACGAGCAGTACTTC

v_gene: TRBV30
abundance: -
d_gene: -
j_gene: TRBJ1-1
CDR3aa: CAWSVMVNTEAFF
CDR3nt: TGTGCCTGGAGTGTAATGGTGAACACTGAAGCTTTCTTT

v_gene: TRBV2
abundance: once
d_gene: TRBD1
j_gene: TRBJ2-7
CDR3aa: CASRLSSDRERYEQYF
CDR3nt: TGTGCCAGCAGGCTAAGCTCGGACAGGGAAAGGTACGAGCAGTACTTC

v_gene: TRBV7-2
abundance: -
d_gene: TRBD1
j_gene: TRBJ1-5
CDR3aa: CASSPDRTGWENQPQHF
CDR3nt: TGTGCCAGCAGCCCCGATCGGACAGGGTGGGAGAATCAGCCCCAGCATTTT

v_gene: TRBV28
abundance: once
d_gene: -
j_gene: TRBJ1-1
CDR3aa: CASSFYSGRSEAFF
CDR3nt: TGTGCCAGCAGTTTCTACAGTGGTAGGTCTGAAGCTTTCTTT

v_gene: TRBV5-5
abundance: -
d_gene: TRBD1
j_gene: TRBJ1-1
CDR3aa: CASSQGTGGTEAFF
CDR3nt: TGTGCCAGCAGCCAAGGGACAGGGGGCACTGAAGCTTTCTTT

v_gene: TRBV7-3
abundance: -
d_gene: -
j_gene: TRBJ1-1
CDR3aa: CASSLQPGVPEAFF
CDR3nt: TGTGCCAGCAGCCTCCAACCCGGGGTCCCTGAAGCTTTCTTT

v_gene: TRBV6-5
abundance: once
d_gene: TRBD1
j_gene: TRBJ2-3
CDR3aa: CASSLQGALTDTQYF
CDR3nt: TGTGCCAGCAGTCTCCAGGGGGCACTCACAGATACGCAGTATTTT

v_gene: TRBV6-5
abundance: -
d_gene: -
j_gene: TRBJ2-7
CDR3aa: CASSLSTVYEQYF
CDR3nt: TGTGCCAGCAGTTTATCGACAGTCTACGAGCAGTACTTC

v_gene: TRBV7-9
abundance: -
d_gene: -
j_gene: TRBJ2-1
CDR3aa: CASPPEGTYNEQFF
CDR3nt: TGTGCCAGCCCCCCCGAGGGAACCTACAATGAGCAGTTCTTC

v_gene: TRBV3-1/TRBV3-2
abundance: -
d_gene: -
j_gene: TRBJ1-2
CDR3aa: CASSQISETFYGYTF
CDR3nt: TGTGCCAGCAGCCAAATCAGCGAGACTTTCTATGGCTACACCTTC

v_gene: TRBV9
abundance: -
d_gene: TRBD2
j_gene: TRBJ2-7
CDR3aa: CASSAGTSGSYEQYF
CDR3nt: TGTGCCAGCAGCGCTGGGACTAGCGGGAGCTACGAGCAGTACTTC

v_gene: TRBV10-3
abundance: -
d_gene: -
j_gene: TRBJ1-2
CDR3aa: CAISQKTENYGYTF
CDR3nt: TGTGCCATCAGTCAAAAAACAGAGAACTATGGCTACACCTTC

v_gene: TRBV7-9
abundance: -
d_gene: TRBD2
j_gene: TRBJ2-3
CDR3aa: CASSLWGTSADTQYF
CDR3nt: TGTGCCAGCAGCTTGTGGGGGACTAGCGCAGATACGCAGTATTTT

v_gene: TRBV19
abundance: few
d_gene: TRBD1
j_gene: TRBJ1-5
CDR3aa: CASSISTGGPQPQHF
CDR3nt: TGTGCCAGTAGTATATCAACAGGGGGTCCTCAGCCCCAGCATTTT